Each of the 22 T cell receptor beta chains below was sequenced from the same sample in a study of T cells in tumors after PD-1 blockade. Clones were sequenced by immunoSEQ multiplex PCR, and TCRdb holds only the in-frame ones, with some missing. Of more than 40,000 clones detected, 81% appear once; the ten largest clones hold under 5%. This sample comprised PBMCs, obtained before anti-PD-1 treatment. These receptors were collected from a human donor with basal cell carcinoma.

V and J are TRBV12-3 or TRBV12-4 and TRBJ1-2; D unclear. The CDR3 length is 12 residues. The V end was cut by 6 bases, the J end by 7 bases, with 12 bases between. CDR3 in amino acids: CASSPYNVGYTF. CDR3 in DNA: TGTGCCAGCAGCCCATACAACGTTGGCTACACCTTC.

This sequence joins TRBV7-9 and TRBJ2-3; TRBD2 matches at 7 bases. With 5 bases clipped from V and 3 bases from J, the junction kept 8 bases outside the gene matches. The germline gives CDR1 SEHNR, CDR2 FQNEAQ (reference sequence). The CDR3 has 15 amino acids. The CDR3 bases are TGTGCCAGCAGCCGGACTAGATCGGCGACAGATACGCAGTATTTT. This codes for CASSRTRSATDTQYF.

The rearrangement uses TRBV5-4 and TRBJ2-5, with 10 bases aligning to TRBD2. The CDR3 sequence is 15 residues long. Germline loops: CDR1 SGHNT, CDR2 YYREEE (reference sequence). The junction had 1 base not matched to a gene; V was cut back by 0 bases and J by 2 bases. This CDR3 is CASSLGTSGQETQYF. The DNA for the CDR3 is TGTGCCAGCAGCTTGGGGACTAGCGGACAAGAGACCCAGTACTTC.

The V and J genes are TRBV21-1 and TRBJ1-2. TRBV21-1 is noted as a pseudogene. CDR3 size: 14 residues. In DNA form, the CDR3 reads TGTGCCAGCAGAGGGATGGGCAGGAACTATGGCTACACCTTC. The encoded protein is CASRGMGRNYGYTF.

This clone was seen a single time. V and J are TRBV18 and TRBJ1-6, with 8 bases lining up with TRBD1. With 4 bases clipped from V and 10 bases from J, the junction kept 6 bases outside the gene matches. CDR1 and CDR2 (germline): KGHSH, LQKENI. This CDR3 is 14 amino acids long. CDR3 in DNA: TGTGCCAGCTCACGGACAGGGATTGAGTCACCCCTCCACTTT. Amino acid sequence: CASSRTGIESPLHF.

This sequence joins TRBV25-1 and TRBJ1-1; 9 nucleotides agree with TRBD1. The germline gives CDR1 MGHDK, CDR2 SYGVNS. J lost 5 bases, V lost 5 bases, and 6 bases had no gene match. There are 14 residues in the CDR3. The CDR3 DNA sequence: TGTGCCAGCAGTTTAAGAGACAGGGGGACTGAAGCTTTCTTT. Translation gives CASSLRDRGTEAFF.

The chain combines TRBV7-9 with TRBJ1-2, with a tentative D call TRBD1 (5 bases). The CDR3 spans 12 residues. Trimming cost V 11 bases and J 6 bases, with 16 bases left between them. The germline V gene has CDR1 SEHNR and CDR2 FQNEAQ (reference sequence). The chain's CDR3 is CAPVVPGNGYTF. CDR3 sequence (DNA): TGTGCCCCCGTGGTTCCAGGGAATGGCTACACCTTC.

Details on this clone: This CDR3 is also generated by other DNA sequences in the sample. The chain is built from TRBV29-1 and TRBJ1-1; 8 bases match TRBD1. The germline gives CDR1 SQVTM, CDR2 ANQGSEA. V was clipped by 0 bases and J by 14 bases; unmatched bases: 8. This CDR3 spans 12 amino acids. CDR3 DNA: TGCAGCGTTGAAGAACAGGGGGGACAGGCCTTCTTT. It translates to CSVEEQGGQAFF.

The gene calls are TRBV5-1 and TRBJ1-1; TRBD1 aligns across 9 bases. The CDR3 contains 16 residues. Trimming at V came to 1 base and at J to 2 bases, leaving 6 bases not matched to a gene. Germline CDR1 is SGHRS and CDR2 is YFSETQ. CDR3 residues: CASSLLGQGINTEAFF. CDR3 nucleotide sequence: TGCGCCAGCAGCTTGTTAGGACAGGGGATAAACACTGAAGCTTTCTTT.

V and J are TRBV5-5 and TRBJ1-1; TRBD1 is a possible D gene (6 bases). The CDR3 loop spans 14 amino acids. Germline CDR1 reads SGHKS; CDR2 reads YYEKEE (reference sequence). Trimming took 4 bases from V and 0 from J, leaving 10 bases between them. Here the CDR3 DNA reads TGTGCCAGCAGCCTGGGACATTTGAACACTGAAGCTTTCTTT. Translated, it gives CASSLGHLNTEAFF.

This chain links TRBV5-4 with TRBJ1-5; 9 nucleotides agree with TRBD1. V was clipped by 5 bases and J by 4 bases; unmatched bases: 10. The CDR3 is made up of 16 amino acids. Germline CDR1 and CDR2: SGHNT and YYREEE (reference sequence). For the CDR3, the DNA is TGTGCCAGCAGGTACCCGGGACAGGGAATTAATCAGCCCCAGCATTTT. It specifies CASRYPGQGINQPQHF.

The J gene is TRBJ1-4, the V gene TRBV5-1; D is unclear. CDR1 is SGHRS and CDR2 is YFSETQ in the germline V gene. This CDR3 is 16 amino acids long. The V end was cut by 2 bases, the J end by 7 bases, with 18 bases between. In DNA, the CDR3 is TGCGCCAGCAGCTTAAATTCCCTCCAACCTAGTGAAAAACTGTTTTTT. It yields the protein CASSLNSLQPSEKLFF.

In DNA, the CDR3 is TGTGCCAGCAGTGAATCGGGGGGGGCGGGTGAGCAGTTCTTC. As protein: CASSESGGAGEQFF. The chain combines TRBV2 with TRBJ2-1; 8 bases line up with TRBD2. Germline V gives CDR1 SNHLY, CDR2 FYNNEI. V trimming: 2 bases; J trimming: 9 bases; junction bases outside the gene matches: 6. There are 14 residues in the CDR3.

The rearrangement joins TRBV4-2 to TRBJ2-5, with 8 bases that match TRBD2. CDR1 LGHNA and CDR2 YNFKEQ come from the germline V gene. This CDR3 region has 15 residues. V shed 1 base, J shed 5 bases, and the junction held 6 bases outside the gene matches. The CDR3 loop reads CASSQAASGWETQYF. The DNA for the CDR3 is TGTGCCAGCAGCCAAGCTGCTAGCGGGTGGGAGACCCAGTACTTC.

The chain employs TRBV18 and TRBJ2-2, with TRBD2 matching 8 bases. Germline loops: CDR1 KGHSH, CDR2 LQKENI. The CDR3 spans 15 residues. The V and J ends lost 3 bases and 1 base, in that order; junction bases with no gene match: 1. CDR3 residues: CASSPGLGNTGELFF. The CDR3 DNA sequence: TGTGCCAGCTCACCGGGACTAGGGAACACCGGGGAGCTGTTTTTT.

This clone was recorded a few times. This sequence joins TRBV3-1 (or the pseudogene TRBV3-2) and TRBJ1-6; 7 bases agree with TRBD1. The V segment lost 4 bases and the J segment 7 bases; nucleotides outside the gene matches: 7. The germline CDR1 and CDR2 sequences are LGHDT and YNNKEL (reference sequence). This CDR3 spans 15 amino acids. Written as DNA, the CDR3 is TGTGCCAGCAGCCGTAGACAGGGCCACAATTCACCCCTCCACTTT. Translated, it gives CASSRRQGHNSPLHF.

The chain has TRBV6-2 or TRBV6-3 and TRBJ2-1, with 10 positions matching TRBD2. CDR3 length: 16 amino acids. CDR1 is MNHEY and CDR2 is SVGEGT in the germline V gene. With V trimmed by 2 bases and J by 3 bases, 4 bases remained unmatched. In DNA, the CDR3 is TGTGCCAGCAGTTACGGGCTAGCGGGGGACTACAATGAGCAGTTCTTC. Translation: CASSYGLAGDYNEQFF.

CDR3 nucleotide sequence: TGTGCCAGCACTGGGACAGGGGGCAATCAGTTCTTC. This gives the protein CASTGTGGNQFF. The V and J genes are TRBV5-6 and TRBJ2-1; 12 nucleotides agree with TRBD1. The V gene end was trimmed by 6 bases and the J gene end by 13 bases; junction bases not matched to a gene: 5. The CDR3 consists of 12 residues. Germline assignment: CDR1 SGHDT and CDR2 YYEEEE.

The chain is built from TRBV3-1 (or the pseudogene TRBV3-2) and TRBJ2-3, with 12 bases fitting TRBD2. The CDR3 consists of 14 residues. The trim removed 7 bases at V and 4 bases at J, leaving 3 bases unmatched. The germline V gene encodes CDR1 LGHDT and CDR2 YNNKEL (reference sequence). The DNA of the CDR3 is TGTGCCAGCAAGCCTAGCGGGGGGGCAGATACGCAGTATTTT. This encodes CASKPSGGADTQYF.

About this clone itself: The junction does not match germline at one end; this may be a read error. This chain uses TRBV5-1 with TRBJ2-1, with D possibly being TRBD2 (5 bases). The length of the CDR3 is 11 residues. Germline V gene lookup returns CDR1 SGHRS and CDR2 YFSETQ. CDR3 coding DNA: TGCGCCAGCAGGTCCGGGATCACGCAGGTCTTC. Amino acid sequence: CASRSGITQVF.

This chain uses TRBV4-1 with TRBJ2-3; D unresolved. Germline values: CDR1 MGHRA, CDR2 YSYEKL. The length of the CDR3 is 13 residues. Trimming cost V 1 base and J 0 bases, with 2 bases left between them. CDR3 sequence: CASSQVSTDTQYF. As DNA, the CDR3 is TGCGCCAGCAGCCAAGTAAGCACAGATACGCAGTATTTT.

The chain combines TRBV6-2 or TRBV6-3 with TRBJ2-7; D may be TRBD1 (6 bases). V lost 4 bases to trimming and J lost 2 bases, with 9 bases between them. Germline loops: CDR1 MNHEY, CDR2 SVGEGT. The CDR3 is made up of 13 amino acids. CDR3 in amino acids: CASSSGGPYEQYF. As DNA, the CDR3 is TGTGCCAGCAGTTCTGGGGGCCCCTACGAGCAGTACTTC.